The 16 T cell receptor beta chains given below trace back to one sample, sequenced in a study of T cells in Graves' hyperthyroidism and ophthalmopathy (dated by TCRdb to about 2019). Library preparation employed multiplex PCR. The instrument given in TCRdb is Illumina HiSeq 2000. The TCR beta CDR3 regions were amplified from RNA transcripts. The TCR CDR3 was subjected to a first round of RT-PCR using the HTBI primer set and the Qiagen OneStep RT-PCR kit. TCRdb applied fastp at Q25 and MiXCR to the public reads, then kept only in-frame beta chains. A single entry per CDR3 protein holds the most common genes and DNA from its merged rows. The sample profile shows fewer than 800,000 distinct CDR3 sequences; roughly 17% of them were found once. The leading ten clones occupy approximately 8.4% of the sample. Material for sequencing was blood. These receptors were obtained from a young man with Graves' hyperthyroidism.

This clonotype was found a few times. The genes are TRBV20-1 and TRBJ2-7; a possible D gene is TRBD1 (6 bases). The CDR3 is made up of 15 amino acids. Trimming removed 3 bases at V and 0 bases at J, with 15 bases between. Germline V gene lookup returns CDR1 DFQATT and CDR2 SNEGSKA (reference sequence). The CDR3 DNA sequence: TGCAGTGCTAGGGACCAGGGGAAGATCTCCTACGAGCAGTACTTC. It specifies CSARDQGKISYEQYF.

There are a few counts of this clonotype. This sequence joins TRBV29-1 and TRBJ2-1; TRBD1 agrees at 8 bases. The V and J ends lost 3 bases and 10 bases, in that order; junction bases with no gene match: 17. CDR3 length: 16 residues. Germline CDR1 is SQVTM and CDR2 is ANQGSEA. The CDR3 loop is CSVDSQGAARVAEQFF. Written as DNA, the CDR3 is TGCAGCGTTGATAGCCAGGGGGCAGCCCGGGTTGCCGAGCAGTTCTTC.

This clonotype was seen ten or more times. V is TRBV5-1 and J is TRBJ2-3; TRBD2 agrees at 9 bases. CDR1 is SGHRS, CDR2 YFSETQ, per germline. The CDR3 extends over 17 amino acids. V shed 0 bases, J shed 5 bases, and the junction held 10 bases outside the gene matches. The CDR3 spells CASSLARREGRRDTQYF. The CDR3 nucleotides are TGCGCCAGCAGCTTGGCGAGGCGGGAGGGCCGGAGAGATACGCAGTATTTT.

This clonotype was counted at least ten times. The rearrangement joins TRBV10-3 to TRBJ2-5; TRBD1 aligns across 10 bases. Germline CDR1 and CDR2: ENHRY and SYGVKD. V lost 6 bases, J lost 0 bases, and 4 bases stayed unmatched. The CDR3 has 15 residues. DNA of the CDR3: TGTGCCATCAGCCGACAGGGGGCGAACCAAGAGACCCAGTACTTC. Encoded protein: CAISRQGANQETQYF.

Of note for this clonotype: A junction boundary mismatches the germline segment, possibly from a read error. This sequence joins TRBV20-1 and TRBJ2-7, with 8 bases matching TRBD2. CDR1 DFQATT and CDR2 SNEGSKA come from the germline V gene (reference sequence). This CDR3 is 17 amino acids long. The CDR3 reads CSARDSSGGTGTYEQHF. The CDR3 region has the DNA TGCAGTGCTCGGGACTCTTCGGGGGGGACTGGAACCTACGAGCAGCACTTC.

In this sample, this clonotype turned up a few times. The CDR3 is CASAPRTSGRGYNGEQFF. CDR3 DNA: TGTGCCAGCGCCCCGAGGACTAGCGGGAGGGGGTATAACGGTGAGCAGTTCTTC. The rearrangement uses TRBV14 and TRBJ2-1; 15 bases line up with TRBD2. The length of the CDR3 is 18 residues. Unmatched junction bases numbered 17, after V lost 8 bases and J lost 9 bases. Looked up from germline, CDR1 is SGHDN and CDR2 is FVKESK.

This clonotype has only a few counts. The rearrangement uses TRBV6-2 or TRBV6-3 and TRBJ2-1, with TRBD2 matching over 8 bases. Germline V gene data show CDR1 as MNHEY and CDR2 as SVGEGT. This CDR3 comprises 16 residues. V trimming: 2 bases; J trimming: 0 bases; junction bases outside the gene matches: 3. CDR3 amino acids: CASSYTLADSYNEQFF. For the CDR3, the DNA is TGTGCCAGCAGTTACACACTAGCGGACTCCTACAATGAGCAGTTCTTC.

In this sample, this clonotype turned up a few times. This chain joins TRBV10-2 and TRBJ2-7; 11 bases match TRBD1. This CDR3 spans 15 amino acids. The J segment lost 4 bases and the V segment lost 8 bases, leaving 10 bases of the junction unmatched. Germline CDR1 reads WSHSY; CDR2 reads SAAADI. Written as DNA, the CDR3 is TGCGCCAGCCTCGTCACGGACAGGGGGCTTTACGAGCAGTACTTC. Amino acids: CASLVTDRGLYEQYF.

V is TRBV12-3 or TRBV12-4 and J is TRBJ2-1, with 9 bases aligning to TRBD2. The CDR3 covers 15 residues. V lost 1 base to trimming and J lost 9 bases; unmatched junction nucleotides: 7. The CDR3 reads CASSLGGLASGEQFF. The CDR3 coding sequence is TGTGCCAGCAGTTTAGGAGGACTAGCGTCAGGTGAGCAGTTCTTC.

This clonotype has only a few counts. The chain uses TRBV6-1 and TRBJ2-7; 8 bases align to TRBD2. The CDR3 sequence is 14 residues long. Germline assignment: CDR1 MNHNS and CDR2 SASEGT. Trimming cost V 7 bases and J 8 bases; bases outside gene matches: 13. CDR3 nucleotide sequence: TGTGCCAGCATCCTCGCCGGGAGGGACTCCCAGCAGTACTTC. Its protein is CASILAGRDSQQYF.

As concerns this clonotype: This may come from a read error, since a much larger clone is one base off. This CDR3 is CASSPSPRGSGRGPYNEQFF. The CDR3 nucleotides read TGTGCCAGCTCACCATCCCCTCGGGGAAGCGGGAGAGGACCCTACAATGAGCAGTTCTTC. The chain recombines TRBV18 with TRBJ2-1; 8 nucleotides agree with TRBD2. The junction had 17 bases not matched to a gene; V was cut back by 2 bases and J by 2 bases. The CDR3 runs 20 residues. Germline V gene data show CDR1 as KGHSH and CDR2 as LQKENI.

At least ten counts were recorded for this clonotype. In DNA, the CDR3 is TGTGCCAGCAGTCTCTGGGACAGGGGACTAGCGGACGGTGGGACAGATACGCAGTATTTT. Translated: CASSLWDRGLADGGTDTQYF. The rearrangement links TRBV2 to TRBJ2-3; a possible D gene is TRBD2 (11 bases). V was pared by 5 bases and J by 3 bases, with 30 bases between. This CDR3 has 20 residues. The germline V gene has CDR1 SNHLY and CDR2 FYNNEI.

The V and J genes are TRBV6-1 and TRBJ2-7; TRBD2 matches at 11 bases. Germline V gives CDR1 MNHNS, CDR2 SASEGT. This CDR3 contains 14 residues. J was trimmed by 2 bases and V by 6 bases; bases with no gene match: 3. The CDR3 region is CASRTSGGAYEQYF. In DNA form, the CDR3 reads TGTGCCAGCAGAACTAGCGGGGGAGCCTACGAGCAGTACTTC.

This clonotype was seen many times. The DNA of the CDR3 is TGTGCCAGCAGTCTACAGGGTTTGGAGACCCAGTACTTC. It codes for CASSLQGLETQYF. The chain is built from TRBV28 and TRBJ2-5; tentative D call: TRBD1 (6 bases). The CDR3 length is 13 residues. Trimming took 5 bases from V and 5 from J, leaving 12 bases between them. The V gene's germline CDR1 is MDHEN and CDR2 SYDVKM.

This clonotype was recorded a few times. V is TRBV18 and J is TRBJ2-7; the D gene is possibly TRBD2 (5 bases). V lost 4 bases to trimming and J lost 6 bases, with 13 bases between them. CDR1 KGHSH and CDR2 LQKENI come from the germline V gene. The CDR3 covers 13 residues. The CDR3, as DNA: TGTGCCAGCTCACTTCGATCTAGCCCCGAGCAGTACTTC. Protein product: CASSLRSSPEQYF.

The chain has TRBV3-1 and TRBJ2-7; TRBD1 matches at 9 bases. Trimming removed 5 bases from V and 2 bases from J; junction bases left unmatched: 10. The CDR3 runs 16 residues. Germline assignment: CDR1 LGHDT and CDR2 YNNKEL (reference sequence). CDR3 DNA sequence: TGTGCCAGCAGCTCACCCGGGACAGGGTCTACCTACGAGCAGTACTTC. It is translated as CASSSPGTGSTYEQYF.